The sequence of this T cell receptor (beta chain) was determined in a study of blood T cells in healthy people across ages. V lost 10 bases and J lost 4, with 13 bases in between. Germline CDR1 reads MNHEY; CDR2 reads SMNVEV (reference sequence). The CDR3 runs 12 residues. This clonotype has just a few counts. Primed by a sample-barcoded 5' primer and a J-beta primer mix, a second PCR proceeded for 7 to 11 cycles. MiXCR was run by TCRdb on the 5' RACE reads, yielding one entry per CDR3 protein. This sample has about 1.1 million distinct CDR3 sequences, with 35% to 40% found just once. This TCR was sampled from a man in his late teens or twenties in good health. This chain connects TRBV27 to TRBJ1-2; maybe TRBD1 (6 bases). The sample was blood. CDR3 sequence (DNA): TGTGCCACCAAACAGGGACTCTATGGCTACACCTTC. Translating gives CATKQGLYGYTF.